A selection of T cell receptor beta chains follows, all from one sample in a study of blood T cell repertoires in COVID-19. This table comes from immunoSEQ multiplex PCR, and its TCRdb copy is limited to in-frame clones, with some not included. The table shows 250,000 to 350,000 clones, with about nine tenths occurring only once. Sequencing input: peripheral blood. These receptors were taken from a woman between 50 and 59 years old who had recovered from COVID-19. CDR3s include the opening cysteine and the closing phenylalanine or tryptophan. Fields, in order: D gene, V gene, J gene, clone size, CDR3 protein, CDR3 DNA. The D gene is left open where the match is weak. Some rows mark clone size as missing; the rest say once, few, many or name a class of expanded clone.

>-|TRBV2|TRBJ1-2|-
CASSVRDFGYTF
TGTGCCAGCAGTGTCAGGGATTTCGGCTACACCTTC
>TRBD1|TRBV29-1|TRBJ2-2|-
CSISGTGFFGGELFF
TGCAGCATCTCCGGGACAGGGTTCTTCGGAGGGGAGCTGTTTTTT
>-|TRBV28|TRBJ2-7|once
CASSPPDRVDEQYF
TGTGCCAGCAGTCCACCGGACAGAGTCGACGAGCAGTACTTC
>TRBD2|TRBV6-2/TRBV6-3|TRBJ2-1|-
CASSQDAGGVNEQFF
TGTGCCAGCAGTCAGGACGCGGGAGGGGTCAATGAGCAGTTCTTC
>TRBD2|TRBV14|TRBJ2-1|-
CASSHPGLAVNNEQFF
TGTGCCAGCAGCCACCCGGGACTAGCGGTTAACAATGAGCAGTTCTTC
>-|TRBV7-9|TRBJ2-7|-
CASRELGGEQYF
TGTGCCAGCAGGGAACTGGGGGGCGAGCAGTACTTC
>-|TRBV5-1|TRBJ2-5|-
CASSLVNRGGSETQYF
TGCGCCAGCAGCTTGGTCAACCGCGGCGGGTCAGAGACCCAGTACTTC
>TRBD1|TRBV24-1|TRBJ2-5|-
CATSDTLTGGGETQYF
TGTGCCACCAGTGATACCCTGACAGGGGGCGGGGAGACCCAGTACTTC
>-|TRBV3-1/TRBV3-2|TRBJ1-5|-
CASSIQGVQPQHF
TGTGCCAGCAGCATACAGGGAGTTCAGCCCCAGCATTTT
>TRBD1|TRBV28|TRBJ2-5|-
CASSSQGDDGTQYF
TGTGCCAGCAGTTCCCAGGGGGATGATGGGACCCAGTACTTC
>-|TRBV7-9|TRBJ2-7|-
CASSLGLEGEGSYEQYF
TGTGCCAGCAGCTTAGGTCTGGAAGGGGAAGGTTCCTACGAGCAGTACTTC
>-|TRBV5-4|TRBJ1-2|once
CASSTAGVPSYYGYTF
TGTGCCAGCAGCACCGCAGGGGTACCTTCCTACTATGGCTACACCTTC
>TRBD2|TRBV7-2|TRBJ2-1|-
CASRGGVYNEQFF
TGTGCCAGCAGGGGGGGGGTCTACAATGAGCAGTTCTTC
>-|TRBV7-8|TRBJ1-1|-
CASSLDMNTEAFF
TGTGCCAGCAGCTTAGACATGAACACTGAAGCTTTCTTT
>TRBD2|TRBV10-3|TRBJ2-2|few
CAISETSGRSGELFF
TGTGCCATCAGTGAGACTAGCGGGAGATCCGGGGAGCTGTTTTTT
>-|TRBV7-9|TRBJ2-3|-
CASSSHPGLLITDTQYF
TGTGCCAGCAGCTCCCACCCGGGACTTCTTATCACAGATACGCAGTATTTT
>-|TRBV15|TRBJ2-7|-
CATSRGLDSSYEQYF
TGTGCCACCAGCAGAGGCTTGGACAGCTCCTACGAGCAGTACTTC
>-|TRBV5-1|TRBJ2-5|-
CASSAGPRNQETQYF
TGCGCCAGCAGCGCGGGACCGAGGAATCAAGAGACCCAGTACTTC
>TRBD2|TRBV6-2/TRBV6-3|TRBJ2-4|-
CASSWGGVAKNIQYF
TGTGCCAGCAGCTGGGGAGGGGTGGCCAAAAACATTCAGTACTTC
>-|TRBV11-2|TRBJ1-6|-
CASSLEGVSPLHF
TGTGCCAGCAGCTTAGAGGGCGTTTCACCCCTCCACTTT
>TRBD1|TRBV19|TRBJ1-6|-
CASTPQPGTGISPLHF
TGTGCCAGTACCCCTCAACCCGGGACAGGGATTTCACCCCTCCACTTT
>-|TRBV4-2|TRBJ1-4|few
CASGNPGAGEKLFF
TGTGCCAGCGGAAACCCGGGAGCCGGAGAAAAACTGTTTTTT
>TRBD2|TRBV14|TRBJ2-1|-
CASSLGAGAEQFF
TGTGCCAGCAGTCTCGGAGCGGGAGCTGAGCAGTTCTTC
>-|TRBV4-2|TRBJ1-2|-
CASSQDPNLNYGYTF
TGTGCCAGCAGCCAAGATCCTAATCTTAACTATGGCTACACCTTC
>TRBD1|TRBV2|TRBJ1-2|-
CASSSRTGPGYTF
TGTGCCAGCAGTTCTAGGACAGGGCCTGGCTACACCTTC
>-|TRBV6-2/TRBV6-3|TRBJ1-4|-
CASSYGQHNEKLFF
TGTGCCAGCAGTTACGGACAGCATAATGAAAAACTGTTTTTT
>TRBD1|TRBV28|TRBJ1-5|-
CASSLRGRGSNQPQHF
TGTGCCAGCAGTCTGAGGGGGCGAGGAAGCAATCAGCCCCAGCATTTT
>TRBD1|TRBV5-4|TRBJ1-4|-
CASSKDRRANEKLFF
TGTGCCAGCAGCAAGGACAGGAGGGCTAATGAAAAACTGTTTTTT
>-|TRBV29-1|TRBJ2-2|-
CSVQYTEDTGELFF
TGCAGCGTTCAGTACACTGAGGACACCGGGGAGCTGTTTTTT
>-|TRBV5-1|TRBJ1-5|-
CASSPDRDQPQHF
TGCGCCAGCAGCCCGGACAGAGATCAGCCCCAGCATTTT
>-|TRBV28|TRBJ1-5|-
CASGDSNQPQHF
TGTGCCAGCGGGGACTCCAATCAGCCCCAGCATTTT
>TRBD1|TRBV19|TRBJ2-1|-
CASSMGTGGPRRIF
TGTGCCAGTAGTATGGGGACAGGGGGCCCACGTCGGATCTTC
>-|TRBV18|TRBJ2-3|-
CASSEIRDFTDTQYF
TGTGCCAGCTCAGAGATCCGGGACTTCACAGATACGCAGTATTTT
>TRBD1|TRBV7-6|TRBJ1-3|once
CASSLWITTGASGNTIYF
TGTGCCAGCAGCTTATGGATTACGACAGGGGCCTCTGGAAACACCATATATTTT
>-|TRBV28|TRBJ1-6|-
CASSPPGQMNSPLHF
TGTGCCAGCAGTCCTCCTGGACAGATGAATTCACCCCTCCACTTT
>TRBD1|TRBV12-5|TRBJ2-7|-
CASGLNRGAYEQYF
TGTGCTAGTGGTTTGAACAGGGGTGCCTACGAGCAGTACTTC